The sequence of this TCR beta chain was determined in a study of control samples from healthy donors and cancer patients. Some clones are missing from TCRdb's copy, which holds only in-frame ones; the method was immunoSEQ multiplex PCR. The top ten clones hold roughly 2% of a sample with about 98,000 clones, roughly four fifths of them seen once. This clone was seen only a few times. V lost 1 base and J 7 bases, leaving 13 bases between the germline ends. Looked up from germline, CDR1 is MNHNS and CDR2 is SASEGT. CDR3 length: 15 residues. The V gene is TRBV6-1, the J gene TRBJ1-4, with D maybe TRBD1 (6 bases). This TCR was recovered from a man aged 55-75 years in good health. Source material: blood. CDR3 in amino acids: CASSEGGGGFEKLFF. CDR3 bases: TGTGCCAGCAGTGAAGGGGGGGGCGGTTTTGAAAAACTGTTTTTT.